These 20 T cell receptor beta chains were sequenced from one sample in a study of spatial heterogeneity in lung cancer. Regarding time point: sample taken at primary tumor resection. Whole RNA, isolated from tumor, nontumor lung or frozen PBMC, was sequenced without prior sorting. TCRdb reprocessed the 5' RACE reads with MiXCR, giving one entry per CDR3 protein. The sample carries tens of thousands of distinct CDR3 sequences, more than 10% recorded once. The sample in question was PBMCs, obtained at surgery. These receptors all come from a male donor with early-stage non-small cell lung cancer.

This clonotype occurred many times. The chain carries TRBV4-2 and TRBJ1-1, with D maybe TRBD1 (5 bases). This CDR3 has 12 amino acids. CDR1 is LGHNA and CDR2 is YNFKEQ in the germline V gene. Between the trimmed V and J ends, which lost 1 base and 8 bases, there was a span of 8 bases. The CDR3 DNA follows: TGTGCCAGCAGCCAAGTAACAGGAGAAGCTTTCTTT. It is translated as CASSQVTGEAFF.

The genes are TRBV29-1 and TRBJ2-3, with D possibly TRBD2 on 7 matching bases. CDR1 and CDR2 from the germline V gene are SQVTM and ANQGSEA. This CDR3 is built from 12 residues. The V end was cut by 7 bases, the J end by 6 bases, with 14 bases between. CDR3 bases: TGCAGCGAGAGGGGGGGAGCTGATACGCAGTATTTT. Residues: CSERGGADTQYF.

This clonotype has only a few counts. The chain uses TRBV29-1 and TRBJ2-4; TRBD1 is a possible D gene (5 bases). The germline gives CDR1 SQVTM, CDR2 ANQGSEA. The CDR3 extends over 14 amino acids. V shed 1 base and J shed 6 bases, with 13 bases lying between them. Here the CDR3 reads CSVEVGQGGNIQYF. In DNA form, the CDR3 reads TGCAGCGTTGAAGTGGGTCAGGGCGGAAACATTCAGTACTTC. The entire variable domain, with the rest obtained from reference TRBV29-1 and TRBJ2-4, is as follows: SAVISQKPSRDICQRGTSLTIQCQVDSQVTMMFWYRQQPGQSLTLIATANQGSEATYESGFVIDKFPISRPNLTFSTLTVSNMSPEDSSIYLCSVEVGQGGNIQYFGAGTRLSVL.

The table lists this clonotype with a few counts. The V gene is TRBV7-9, the J gene TRBJ2-7; TRBD1 might be the D (5 bases). With 2 bases removed from V and 5 bases from J, the gap between germline ends came to 13 bases. Germline CDR1 is SEHNR and CDR2 is FQNEAQ (reference sequence). The CDR3 length is 14 residues. The CDR3 nucleotides are TGTGCCAGCAGCTTATCCGGACAATACCACGAGCAGTACTTC. It specifies CASSLSGQYHEQYF.

This clonotype was recorded once. A much larger clone differs by one base, so this may be a read error. This rearrangement joins TRBV18 to TRBJ2-7, with 7 bases that match TRBD1. This CDR3 region has 13 residues. Germline CDR1 reads KGHSH; CDR2 reads LQKENI. In nucleotides, the CDR3 is TGTGTCAGCTCACCCAAACAGGGGCAGGAGCAGTACTTC. It specifies CVSSPKQGQEQYF. The full variable domain, rest sourced from reference TRBV18 and TRBJ2-7, is NAGVMQNPRHLVRRRGQEARLRCSPMKGHSHVYWYRQLPEEGLKFMVYLQKENIIDESGMPKERFSAEFPKEGPSILRIQQVVRGDSAAYFCVSSPKQGQEQYFGPGTRLTVT.

This chain connects TRBV29-1 to TRBJ2-7, with a tentative D call TRBD1 (6 bases). There are 20 residues in the CDR3. The V gene's germline CDR1 is SQVTM and CDR2 ANQGSEA. Between the trimmed V and J ends, which lost 8 bases and 7 bases, there was a span of 42 bases. The CDR3 spells CSTSNLRGRGLGPKSPEQYF. The CDR3 nucleotides are TGCAGCACATCCAATTTAAGGGGGAGAGGCTTGGGACCCAAGTCACCGGAGCAGTACTTC.

This clonotype was seen at least ten times. This rearrangement joins TRBV4-1 to TRBJ2-7; TRBD2 might be the D (6 bases). The germline CDR1 and CDR2 sequences are MGHRA and YSYEKL. The CDR3 consists of 15 residues. Deletions cut 3 bases from V and 6 bases from J, with 18 bases between. This CDR3 reads CASSQRGAGRTEQYF. The CDR3 DNA is TGCGCCAGCAGCCAGCGGGGCGCGGGAAGGACCGAGCAGTACTTC.

This sequence joins TRBV29-1 and TRBJ1-1; 7 positions agree with TRBD1. This CDR3 is built from 14 residues. Trimming took 5 bases from V and 0 from J; bases not matched to a gene: 6. CDR1 is SQVTM, CDR2 ANQGSEA, per germline. CDR3 protein: CSVSAGGLNTEAFF. DNA for the CDR3: TGCAGCGTTTCTGCAGGGGGTTTGAACACTGAAGCTTTCTTT.

This clonotype was observed a few times. This sequence joins TRBV5-1 and TRBJ1-2; a weak D match, TRBD1 (5 bases). The V gene's germline CDR1 is SGHRS and CDR2 YFSETQ. The V end lost 7 bases, the J end lost 8 bases, and 18 bases lay between the germline ends. The CDR3 runs to 13 residues. CDR3 protein: CASRMMTVSGYTF. The CDR3 nucleotides read TGCGCCAGCCGAATGATGACAGTTAGCGGCTACACCTTC.

The chain combines TRBV27 with TRBJ2-3; the match to TRBD1 covers 7 bases. This CDR3 has 16 amino acids. The trim removed 2 bases at V and 1 base at J, leaving 6 bases unmatched. Germline V CDR1 and CDR2: MNHEY, SMNVEV (reference sequence). CDR3: CASSLQTGYGTDTQYF. In DNA form, the CDR3 reads TGTGCCAGCAGTTTACAGACAGGGTACGGCACAGATACGCAGTATTTT.

This chain connects TRBV28 to TRBJ2-1, with TRBD2 identical over 9 bases. V shed 3 bases and J 7 bases; nucleotides not matched to a gene: 4. CDR1 and CDR2 from the germline V gene are MDHEN and SYDVKM. The CDR3 has 14 residues. CDR3 loop: CASSLGLAPNEQFF. The CDR3, as DNA: TGTGCCAGCAGTTTGGGACTAGCCCCTAATGAGCAGTTCTTC.

Only a few counts were recorded for this clonotype. The rearrangement links TRBV6-5 to TRBJ1-2; D not resolved. The CDR3 has 15 residues. V was trimmed by 0 bases and J by 2 bases, leaving 10 bases between them. Per germline, CDR1 MNHEY and CDR2 SVGAGI. The CDR3 sequence is CASSYSKAQNYGYTF. CDR3 nucleotides: TGTGCCAGCAGTTACTCGAAAGCCCAGAACTATGGCTACACCTTC.

This clonotype was seen repeatedly, ten times or more. The gene calls are TRBV28 and TRBJ1-1; D might be TRBD1 (6 bases). The CDR3 consists of 14 residues. Germline V lookup: CDR1 MDHEN, CDR2 SYDVKM. V lost 6 bases to trimming and J lost 6 bases, with 17 bases between them. CDR3 nucleotide sequence: TGTGCCAGCAGCACGGCGGGACAAGGTGCTGAAGCTTTCTTT. Translated: CASSTAGQGAEAFF.

The CDR3 DNA reads TGTGCCAGCAGTCCTTTCGGCAGGGGCACTGAAGCTTTCTTT. Protein: CASSPFGRGTEAFF. This chain joins TRBV3-1 and TRBJ1-1; tentatively, D is TRBD1 (6 bases). The length of the CDR3 is 14 residues. V lost 6 bases and J lost 4, with 15 bases in between. CDR1 LGHDT and CDR2 YNNKEL come from the germline V gene (reference sequence).

This clonotype has more than one count but fewer than ten. For the CDR3, the DNA is TGTGCCAGCAGCTCATCCTACAATCAGCCCCAGCATTTT. Its protein product is CASSSSYNQPQHF. The J gene is TRBJ1-5, the V gene TRBV7-2; D remains unclear. V gave up 4 bases and J gave up 3 bases, with 7 bases separating them. Looked up from germline, CDR1 is SGHTA and CDR2 is FQGNSA. The CDR3 length is 13 residues.

This clonotype appeared many times. V gene TRBV6-2 or TRBV6-3 combines with J gene TRBJ1-1, with unresolved D. The CDR3 covers 15 residues. V lost 6 bases, J lost 3 bases, and 17 bases lay in between. CDR1 MNHEY and CDR2 SVGEGT come from the germline V gene. CDR3 sequence (DNA): TGTGCCAGCAGCATTGCCAACTACGGTTACACTGAAGCTTTCTTT. It yields the protein CASSIANYGYTEAFF.

The sample holds many counts of this clonotype. The chain carries TRBV13 and TRBJ2-2; TRBD1 might be the D (5 bases). CDR1 PRHDT and CDR2 FYEKMQ come from the germline V gene (reference sequence). With 4 bases removed from V and 4 bases from J, the gap between germline ends came to 7 bases. The CDR3 totals 13 residues. CDR3 nucleotide sequence: TGTGCCAGCAGCTGGCAGGGCACCGGGGAGCTGTTTTTT. Residues: CASSWQGTGELFF.

The rearrangement uses TRBV2 and TRBJ2-2, with TRBD2 matching over 15 bases. Germline V gene sequence: CDR1 SNHLY, CDR2 FYNNEI. The V gene end was trimmed by 0 bases and the J gene end by 6 bases; junction bases not matched to a gene: 8. CDR3 length: 19 residues. The CDR3 region has the DNA TGTGCCAGCAGTGAAGCGCTTCGCGGGACTAGCGGGGGGCCCGGGGAGCTGTTTTTT. Translating it yields CASSEALRGTSGGPGELFF.

This clonotype has just a few counts. The chain joins TRBV25-1 to TRBJ2-7; either TRBD1 or TRBD2 may supply D (5 bases each). Germline CDR1 MGHDK, CDR2 SYGVNS. This CDR3 has 14 amino acids. The V end lost 7 bases, the J end lost 2 bases, and 15 bases lay between the germline ends. As DNA, the CDR3 is TGTGCCAGCACGGGGACCTTCCCTCCCTACGAGCAGTACTTC. Amino acids: CASTGTFPPYEQYF.

The chain has TRBV7-9 and TRBJ1-1, with 11 bases lining up with TRBD1. The CDR3 runs to 15 residues. Germline lookup yields CDR1 SEHNR and CDR2 FQNEAQ (reference sequence). J lost 1 base, V lost 5 bases, and 3 bases had no gene match. The DNA for the CDR3 is TGTGCCAGCAGCGGACAGGGGGCGTCGAACACTGAAGCTTTCTTT. It translates to CASSGQGASNTEAFF.